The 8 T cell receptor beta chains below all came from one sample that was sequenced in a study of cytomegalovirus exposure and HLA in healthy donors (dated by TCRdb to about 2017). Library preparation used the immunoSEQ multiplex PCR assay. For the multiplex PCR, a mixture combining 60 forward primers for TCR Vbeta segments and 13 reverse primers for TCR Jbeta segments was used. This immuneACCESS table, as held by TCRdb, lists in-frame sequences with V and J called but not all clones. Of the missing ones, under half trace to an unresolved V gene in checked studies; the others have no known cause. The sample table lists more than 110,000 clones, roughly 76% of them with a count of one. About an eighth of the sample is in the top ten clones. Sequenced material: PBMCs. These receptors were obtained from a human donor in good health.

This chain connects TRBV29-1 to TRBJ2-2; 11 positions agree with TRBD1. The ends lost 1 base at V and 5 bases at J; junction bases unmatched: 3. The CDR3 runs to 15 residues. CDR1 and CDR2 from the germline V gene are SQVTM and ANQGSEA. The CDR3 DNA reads TGCAGCGTTGAAGGTGGGACAGGGGGGACCGGGGAGCTGTTTTTT. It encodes CSVEGGTGGTGELFF.

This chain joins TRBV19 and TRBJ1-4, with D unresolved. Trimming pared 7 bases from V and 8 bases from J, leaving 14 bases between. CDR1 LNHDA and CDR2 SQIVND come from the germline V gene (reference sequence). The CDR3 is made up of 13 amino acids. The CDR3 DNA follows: TGTGCCAGTAAAAGCGGGTTCGAAGAAAAACTGTTTTTT. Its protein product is CASKSGFEEKLFF.

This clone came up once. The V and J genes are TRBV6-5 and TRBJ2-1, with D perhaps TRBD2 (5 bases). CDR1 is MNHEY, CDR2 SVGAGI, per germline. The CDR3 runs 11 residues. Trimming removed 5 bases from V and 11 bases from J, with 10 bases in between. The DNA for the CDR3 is TGTGCCAGCAGTGCCCGGGAAAAGCAGTTCTTC. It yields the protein CASSAREKQFF.

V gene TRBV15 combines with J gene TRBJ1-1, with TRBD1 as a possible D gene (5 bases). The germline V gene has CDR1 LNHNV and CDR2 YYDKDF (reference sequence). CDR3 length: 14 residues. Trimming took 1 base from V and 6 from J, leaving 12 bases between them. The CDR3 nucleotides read TGTGCCACCAGCAGAGCGGGGGTTGCGGCTGAAGCTTTCTTT. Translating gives CATSRAGVAAEAFF.

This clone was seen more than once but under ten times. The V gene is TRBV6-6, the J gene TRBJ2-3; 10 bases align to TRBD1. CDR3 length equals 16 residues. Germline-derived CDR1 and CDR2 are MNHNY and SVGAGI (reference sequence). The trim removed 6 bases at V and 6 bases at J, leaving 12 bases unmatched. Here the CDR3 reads CASRTDRGRLADTQYF. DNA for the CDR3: TGTGCCAGCAGAACCGACAGGGGGCGTCTTGCGGATACGCAGTATTTT.

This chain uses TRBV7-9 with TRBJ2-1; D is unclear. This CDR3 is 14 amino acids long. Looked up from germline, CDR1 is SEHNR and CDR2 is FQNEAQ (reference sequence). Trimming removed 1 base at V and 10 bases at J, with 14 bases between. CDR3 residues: CASSLVDILEEQFF. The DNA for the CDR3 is TGTGCCAGCAGCTTAGTCGACATCCTTGAGGAGCAGTTCTTC.

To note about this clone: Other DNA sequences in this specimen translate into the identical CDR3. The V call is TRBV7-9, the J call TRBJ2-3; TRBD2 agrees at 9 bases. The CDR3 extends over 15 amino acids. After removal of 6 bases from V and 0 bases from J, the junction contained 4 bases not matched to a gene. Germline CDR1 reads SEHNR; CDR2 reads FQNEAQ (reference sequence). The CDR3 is CASSFSGGSTDTQYF. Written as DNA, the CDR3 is TGTGCCAGCAGTTTTAGCGGGGGTAGCACAGATACGCAGTATTTT.

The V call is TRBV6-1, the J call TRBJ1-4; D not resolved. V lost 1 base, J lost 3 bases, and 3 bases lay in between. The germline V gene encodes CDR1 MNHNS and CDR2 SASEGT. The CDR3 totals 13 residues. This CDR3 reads CASSEGANEKLFF. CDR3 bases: TGTGCCAGCAGTGAAGGAGCTAATGAAAAACTGTTTTTT.